Presented here are 31 T cell receptor beta chains from one specimen sequenced in a study of CD8+CD57+ T cells in acquired aplastic anemia. Profiling of TCR beta VDJ combinations and CDR3 sequences used genomic DNA as template. Using its own MiXCR run on the reads, TCRdb lists one record per CDR3 protein. The profile shows 150,000 or so distinct CDR3 sequences, roughly 45% of them singletons. By flow cytometry, patients selected for sequencing had shown an expansion of CD8+CD57+ cells. Sequenced sample: sorted CD4+, CD8+, or CD8+CD57+ T cells (not recorded which) from PBMCs. The receptors were gathered from a human donor with aplastic anemia.

This clonotype was seen at least ten times. The chain combines TRBV2 with TRBJ1-5; D is perhaps TRBD1 (6 bases). The germline V gene has CDR1 SNHLY and CDR2 FYNNEI. Trimming shortened V by 6 bases and J by 5 bases, and 17 bases separated the two germline ends. The CDR3 has 15 residues. The CDR3 sequence is CASSRGGQSDQPQHF. CDR3 nucleotide sequence: TGTGCCAGCAGCCGGGGCGGACAGTCGGATCAGCCCCAGCATTTT.

This rearrangement joins TRBV24-1 to TRBJ2-7; weak D call: TRBD1 (6 bases). The germline gives CDR1 KGHDR, CDR2 SFDVKD. This CDR3 contains 15 residues. V was trimmed by 2 bases and J by 6 bases, leaving 16 bases between them. CDR3 in DNA: TGTGCCACCAGTGATTCGGGACATCCCTCGGGCGAGCAGTACTTC. As protein: CATSDSGHPSGEQYF.

This chain links TRBV20-1 with TRBJ1-4; 12 bases match TRBD1. The CDR3 loop spans 15 amino acids. Germline CDR1 and CDR2: DFQATT and SNEGSKA (reference sequence). The V gene end was trimmed by 3 bases and the J gene end by 7 bases; junction bases not matched to a gene: 6. The CDR3 region has the DNA TGCAGTGCTAGTGGGGGACAGGGGGCCGGTGAAAAACTGTTTTTT. Its protein is CSASGGQGAGEKLFF.

This clonotype has ten or more counts. V usage is TRBV9 and J usage is TRBJ2-4, with TRBD1 identical over 9 bases. Per the germline V gene, CDR1 is SGDLS and CDR2 is YYNGEE. V lost 6 bases and J lost 8; bases outside the gene matches: 6. The CDR3 covers 13 residues. The CDR3 nucleotides are TGTGCCAGCAACACAGGGGGCAAGGACATTCAGTACTTC. Translating it yields CASNTGGKDIQYF.

The genes are TRBV5-1 and TRBJ2-7; D possibly uses TRBD1 or TRBD2 (6 bases each). The J call may be in error: the DNA end matches TRBJ2-1 better. The CDR3 is made up of 13 amino acids. From germline, CDR1 is SGHRS and CDR2 YFSETQ. The chain's CDR3 is CASSLSGGHEQFF. The DNA for the CDR3 is TGCGCCAGCAGCTTGTCCGGGGGCCACGAGCAGTTCTTC.

The chain couples TRBV20-1 to TRBJ1-6; D gene ambiguous. The CDR3 runs 15 residues. V was clipped by 3 bases and J by 2 bases, with 11 bases between them. Germline lookup yields CDR1 DFQATT and CDR2 SNEGSKA (reference sequence). CDR3 in amino acids: CSASAKMTYNSPLHF. CDR3 bases: TGCAGTGCTAGCGCAAAAATGACCTATAATTCACCCCTCCACTTT.

The gene calls are TRBV19 and TRBJ1-1; no reliable D call. Germline V gives CDR1 LNHDA, CDR2 SQIVND (reference sequence). The CDR3 consists of 11 residues. Trimming cost V 11 bases and J 1 base, with 8 bases left between them. In DNA, the CDR3 is TGTGCCTGCGACCGGAACACTGAAGCTTTCTTT. This encodes CACDRNTEAFF.

In its sample, this clonotype was seen many times. The rearrangement joins TRBV5-4 to TRBJ2-5; TRBD1 matches 9 bases. After removal of 4 bases from V and 4 bases from J, the junction contained 5 bases not matched to a gene. The CDR3 is 14 amino acids. CDR1 SGHNT and CDR2 YYREEE come from the germline V gene (reference sequence). CDR3 region: CASSKTGGGETQYF. The CDR3 DNA reads TGTGCCAGCAGCAAGACAGGGGGGGGAGAGACCCAGTACTTC. Together with reference TRBV5-4 and TRBJ2-5, the CDR3 gives the full variable domain: ETGVTQSPTHLIKTRGQQVTLRCSSQSGHNTVSWYQQALGQGPQFIFQYYREEENGRGNFPPRFSGLQFPNYSSELNVNALELDDSALYLCASSKTGGGETQYFGPGTRLLVL.

This clonotype was seen just once. The chain couples TRBV4-2 to TRBJ1-6; TRBD1 might be the D (5 bases). The CDR3 totals 15 residues. Germline CDR1 and CDR2: LGHNA and YNFKEQ. The V end was cut by 0 bases, the J end by 8 bases, with 11 bases between. CDR3 amino acids: CASSQDAPTDSPLHF. The CDR3 DNA sequence: TGTGCCAGCAGCCAAGATGCGCCGACAGATTCACCCCTCCACTTT.

The rearrangement joins TRBV5-4 to TRBJ2-7; TRBD2 is a possible D gene (7 bases). Germline values: CDR1 SGHNT, CDR2 YYREEE (reference sequence). The germline V and J ends were trimmed by 3 bases and 0 bases, with 13 bases remaining between them. This CDR3 has 15 residues. The CDR3 region is CASSSGGESSYEQYF. The CDR3 DNA follows: TGTGCCAGCAGCTCGGGGGGCGAAAGCTCCTACGAGCAGTACTTC.

This clonotype was observed at least ten times. The gene calls are TRBV10-3 and TRBJ1-5, with 7 bases identical to TRBD1. Looked up from germline, CDR1 is ENHRY and CDR2 is SYGVKD. The J segment lost 2 bases and the V segment lost 10 bases, leaving 11 bases of the junction unmatched. The CDR3 consists of 15 residues. The CDR3 region is CATGTDLYRNQPQHF. CDR3 nucleotide sequence: TGTGCCACCGGGACAGATTTATATCGCAATCAGCCCCAGCATTTT.

The V gene is TRBV20-1, the J gene TRBJ2-2, with a possible D match to TRBD2 (5 bases). This CDR3 spans 15 amino acids. The germline V gene encodes CDR1 DFQATT and CDR2 SNEGSKA (reference sequence). Trimming took off 5 bases at V and 2 bases at J, with 15 bases between the two ends. The DNA for the CDR3 is TGCAGTGCTCTATGGAGAGGGCCTAACACCGGGGAGCTGTTTTTT. It translates to CSALWRGPNTGELFF.

This clonotype occurred once. The V and J genes are TRBV5-4 and TRBJ2-1; TRBD2 agrees at 9 bases. CDR3 size: 15 residues. CDR1 and CDR2 (germline): SGHNT, YYREEE (reference sequence). V shed 1 base and J 6 bases; nucleotides not matched to a gene: 5. CDR3: CASSLPSGVGNEQFF. The CDR3 coding sequence is TGTGCCAGCAGCTTGCCTAGCGGGGTAGGCAATGAGCAGTTCTTC.

V gene TRBV25-1 combines with J gene TRBJ2-3; 8 nucleotides match TRBD1. V lost 3 bases and J lost 0; bases outside the gene matches: 8. Germline V gene data show CDR1 as MGHDK and CDR2 as SYGVNS. The CDR3 consists of 17 residues. CDR3 sequence: CASSDPRTGPSTDTQYF. CDR3 bases: TGTGCCAGCAGTGATCCGAGGACAGGGCCTAGCACAGATACGCAGTATTTT.

This clonotype has a handful of counts. J is TRBJ2-3 and V is TRBV20-1; D is uncertain. The J call may not be correct, given that the DNA end is closer to TRBJ1-5. CDR3 length: 16 amino acids. Germline values: CDR1 DFQATT, CDR2 SNEGSKA (reference sequence). DNA for the CDR3: TGCAGTGCTAGAGATTCCACCGGACTAGCAGCAGATACGCAGCATTTT. Its translation is CSARDSTGLAADTQHF.

This clonotype appeared once. This could be a read error, since a much larger clone is one nucleotide away. J is TRBJ1-3 and V is TRBV12-3 or TRBV12-4; D unclear. This CDR3 is 15 amino acids long. V dropped 5 bases and J dropped 0 bases, with 11 bases sitting between them. Written as DNA, the CDR3 is TGTGCCAGCAGTCTTAGTCCAGGCTCTGGAAACACCATATATTTT. Its translation: CASSLSPGSGNTIYF.

In this sample, this clonotype turned up many times. The chain uses TRBV20-1 and TRBJ2-3; perhaps D is TRBD1 or TRBD2 (6 bases each). CDR1 is DFQATT and CDR2 is SNEGSKA in the germline V gene (reference sequence). The CDR3 loop spans 14 amino acids. The V end lost 6 bases, the J end lost 4 bases, and 17 bases lay between the germline ends. In DNA form, the CDR3 reads TGCAGTGCGGAGGGGGACGGGCCCCCAGATACGCAGTATTTT. Encoded protein: CSAEGDGPPDTQYF.

The rearrangement joins TRBV2 to TRBJ2-2; D may be TRBD2 (5 bases). Trimming pared 6 bases from V and 7 bases from J, leaving 18 bases between. Germline V gene lookup returns CDR1 SNHLY and CDR2 FYNNEI. The CDR3 runs to 15 residues. The CDR3 here is CASRGKSSTVGELFF. The DNA for the CDR3 is TGTGCCAGCAGGGGGAAGTCTAGCACGGTCGGGGAGCTGTTTTTT.

In its sample, this clonotype was seen a few times. The rearrangement joins TRBV29-1 to TRBJ1-1; D may be TRBD1 (5 bases). The CDR3 length is 12 residues. Germline CDR1 is SQVTM and CDR2 is ANQGSEA. Trimming removed 2 bases at V and 4 bases at J, with 8 bases between. The CDR3 sequence: CSVEQGTTEAFF. The CDR3 DNA is TGCAGCGTTGAACAGGGAACCACTGAAGCTTTCTTT.

This rearrangement joins TRBV29-1 to TRBJ1-2, with 7 bases matching TRBD1. CDR3 length equals 13 residues. V shed 7 bases, J shed 4 bases, and the junction held 9 bases outside the gene matches. CDR1 and CDR2 (germline): SQVTM, ANQGSEA. CDR3 region: CSAWTGMGYGYTF. The CDR3 DNA follows: TGCAGCGCCTGGACAGGAATGGGCTATGGCTACACCTTC. The full variable domain, with the rest looked up from reference TRBV29-1 and TRBJ1-2, is SAVISQKPSRDICQRGTSLTIQCQVDSQVTMMFWYRQQPGQSLTLIATANQGSEATYESGFVIDKFPISRPNLTFSTLTVSNMSPEDSSIYLCSAWTGMGYGYTFGSGTRLTVV.

V and J are TRBV5-4 and TRBJ2-2; 7 bases line up with TRBD1. CDR3 length equals 15 residues. Germline CDR1 is SGHNT and CDR2 is YYREEE (reference sequence). V gave up 6 bases and J gave up 1 base; unmatched junction bases: 6. The chain's CDR3 is CASKGTAQNTGELFF. The DNA of the CDR3 is TGTGCCAGCAAGGGGACAGCGCAGAACACCGGGGAGCTGTTTTTT.

This clonotype was seen repeatedly, ten times or more. V gene TRBV3-1 combines with J gene TRBJ2-7; tentative D call: TRBD1 (6 bases). The germline V gene encodes CDR1 LGHDT and CDR2 YNNKEL (reference sequence). V lost 3 bases and J 3 bases, leaving 9 bases between the germline ends. This CDR3 comprises 13 residues. Written as DNA, the CDR3 is TGTGCCAGCAGCCACCGAGGGGGCTACGAGCAGTACTTC. Translated: CASSHRGGYEQYF.

The genes are TRBV4-1 and TRBJ1-2; D ambiguous. The V gene lost 8 bases and the J gene lost 8 bases, with 18 bases spanning the gap. In germline, CDR1 is MGHRA, CDR2 YSYEKL. This CDR3 contains 13 residues. CDR3 region: CASRPRDTGGYTF. CDR3 nucleotides: TGCGCCAGCCGCCCGCGTGATACGGGGGGCTACACCTTC.

This clonotype occurred a few times. CDR3 protein: CSAREGREAGELFF. The CDR3 DNA follows: TGCAGTGCTAGAGAAGGCAGGGAGGCCGGGGAGCTGTTTTTT. The chain couples TRBV20-1 to TRBJ2-2, with D possibly TRBD2 on 6 matching bases. The CDR3 extends over 14 amino acids. V lost 0 bases to trimming and J lost 6 bases, with 11 bases between them. Germline lookup yields CDR1 DFQATT and CDR2 SNEGSKA (reference sequence).

Ten or more counts support this clonotype. V gene TRBV5-1 combines with J gene TRBJ2-2; TRBD1 is a possible D gene (5 bases). The CDR3 loop spans 15 amino acids. Germline V gene lookup returns CDR1 SGHRS and CDR2 YFSETQ. V dropped 2 bases and J dropped 1 base, with 9 bases sitting between them. The CDR3 protein is CASSLPGQNTGELFF. The CDR3 coding sequence is TGCGCCAGCAGCTTACCCGGACAGAACACCGGGGAGCTGTTTTTT.

The chain recombines TRBV15 with TRBJ1-5; the D gene is possibly TRBD1 (5 bases). V dropped 2 bases and J dropped 7 bases, with 12 bases sitting between them. This CDR3 contains 14 residues. From germline, CDR1 is LNHNV and CDR2 YYDKDF (reference sequence). CDR3 coding DNA: TGTGCCACCAGCAGATCAGGGTTGAGGCAGCCCCAGCATTTT. Translating gives CATSRSGLRQPQHF.

Regarding this clonotype: This sequence may be a read error, since a much larger clone differs from it by one base. This sequence joins TRBV11-2 and TRBJ1-4; tentatively, D is TRBD1 (6 bases). The germline V gene encodes CDR1 SGHAT and CDR2 FQNNGV. This CDR3 is built from 15 residues. Trimming cost V 4 bases and J 9 bases, with 18 bases left between them. CDR3 sequence (DNA): TGTGCCAGCAGCTCAGACCGGGACATCGGCCAAAAACTGTTTTTT. Amino acid sequence: CASSSDRDIGQKLFF. The full variable domain, completed using reference TRBV11-2 and TRBJ1-4, is EAGVAQSPRYKIIEKRQSVAFWCNPISGHATLYWYQQILGQGPKLLIQFQNNGVVDDSQLPKDRFSAERLKGVDSTLKIQPAKLEDSAVYLCASSSDRDIGQKLFFGSGTQLSVL.

This clonotype appeared a few times. This rearrangement joins TRBV19 to TRBJ1-5; 7 bases are shared with TRBD1. CDR1 LNHDA and CDR2 SQIVND come from the germline V gene (reference sequence). V dropped 10 bases and J dropped 2; count of bases not matched to a gene: 8. The CDR3 length is 14 residues. CDR3 protein: CATRTGLGNQPQHF. CDR3 bases: TGTGCCACCCGGACAGGTCTTGGCAATCAGCCCCAGCATTTT.

This clonotype was observed at least ten times. This chain uses TRBV6-5 with TRBJ1-6; D uncertain. Germline V gene data show CDR1 as MNHEY and CDR2 as SVGAGI. V lost 4 bases and J 9 bases, leaving 7 bases between the germline ends. The CDR3 is 12 residues long. The CDR3 here is CASSSDGSPLHF. The CDR3 DNA follows: TGTGCCAGCAGTTCGGACGGTTCACCCCTCCACTTT.

V and J are TRBV7-8 and TRBJ2-7, with 8 bases identical to TRBD2. CDR1 and CDR2 (germline): SGHVS, FQNEAQ. The V segment lost 5 bases and the J segment 6 bases; nucleotides outside the gene matches: 15. This CDR3 region has 16 residues. The CDR3 bases are TGTGCCAGCAGCCAAGAAAAGGCGGGGGGCACCTGCGAGCAGTACTTC. Encoded protein: CASSQEKAGGTCEQYF.

This clonotype was counted once. A much larger clone differs by one base, so this may be a read error. This rearrangement joins TRBV10-3 to TRBJ1-1; D unclear. This CDR3 is 12 amino acids long. Looked up from germline, CDR1 is ENHRY and CDR2 is SYGVKD. The CDR3 sequence is CDINRGNAEAFF. DNA of the CDR3: TGTGACATCAATAGAGGGAACGCTGAAGCTTTCTTT.